The 10 T cell receptor beta chains presented below share a single source sample, sequenced in a study of OX40 agonist ivuxolimab in advanced cancers. The repertoire was sequenced with immunoSEQ multiplex PCR; TCRdb's copy has only in-frame clones and lacks some. Among around 40,000 clones listed, about 83% were seen once. This specimen was CD4+ or CD8+ T cells sorted from blood, taken in a trial of the OX40 agonist ivuxolimab. The receptors derive from an adult with an advanced solid tumor such as melanoma, head and neck, liver or kidney cancer.

The gene calls are TRBV9 and TRBJ2-1, with TRBD1 matching 8 bases. V trimming: 4 bases; J trimming: 1 base; junction bases outside the gene matches: 7. Germline loops: CDR1 SGDLS, CDR2 YYNGEE. The CDR3 extends over 16 amino acids. The CDR3 reads CASSSPDRGSYNEQFF. CDR3 nucleotide sequence: TGTGCCAGCAGCTCACCAGACAGGGGATCCTACAATGAGCAGTTCTTC.

The rearrangement uses TRBV2 and TRBJ1-5; D remains ambiguous. V shed 4 bases and J shed 4 bases, with 11 bases lying between them. The CDR3 has 14 residues. Germline V CDR1 and CDR2: SNHLY, FYNNEI. CDR3 in DNA: TGTGCCAGCAGTGCGGTGGAAGATAATCAGCCCCAGCATTTT. It yields the protein CASSAVEDNQPQHF.

The V call is TRBV4-1, the J call TRBJ1-2; D may be TRBD1 (5 bases). This CDR3 comprises 13 residues. Trimming shortened V by 8 bases and J by 2 bases, and 12 bases separated the two germline ends. Germline assignment: CDR1 MGHRA and CDR2 YSYEKL. The CDR3 protein is CASGGVANYGYTF. CDR3 bases: TGCGCCAGCGGGGGGGTAGCGAACTATGGCTACACCTTC.

The chain couples TRBV27 to TRBJ2-1, with 10 bases that match TRBD1. This CDR3 has 16 amino acids. Germline V gene data show CDR1 as MNHEY and CDR2 as SMNVEV (reference sequence). V lost 6 bases and J lost 8; bases outside the gene matches: 13. The CDR3 nucleotides are TGTGCCAGCAGAAATTTTGGGACAGGGGTTCAGGATGAGCAGTTCTTC. It encodes CASRNFGTGVQDEQFF.

V is TRBV15 and J is TRBJ2-7, with 13 bases identical to TRBD2. The J segment lost 2 bases and the V segment lost 5 bases, leaving 18 bases of the junction unmatched. Germline CDR1 reads LNHNV; CDR2 reads YYDKDF (reference sequence). The CDR3 length is 20 residues. The DNA for the CDR3 is TGTGCCACCAGCGCCGGAGACGCACTAGCGGGGGGGATTATAGCCTACGAGCAGTACTTC. Protein product: CATSAGDALAGGIIAYEQYF.

This clone was recorded many times. This chain connects TRBV29-1 to TRBJ1-3; TRBD1 might be the D (5 bases). In germline, CDR1 is SQVTM, CDR2 ANQGSEA. This CDR3 contains 13 residues. V was trimmed by 8 bases and J by 0 bases, leaving 11 bases between them. This CDR3 reads CSPRVGSGNTIYF. DNA of the CDR3: TGCAGCCCCAGGGTGGGCTCTGGAAACACCATATATTTT.

This clone showed up many times. Other nucleotide sequences in the sample specify the same CDR3. The V and J genes are TRBV5-1 and TRBJ2-7, with D perhaps matching TRBD2 (7 bases). V was pared by 0 bases and J by 3 bases, with 13 bases between. CDR1 is SGHRS and CDR2 is YFSETQ in the germline V gene. CDR3 length: 15 amino acids. Written as DNA, the CDR3 is TGCGCCAGCAGCTTGGCCCGGGGGGCAGGCTACGAGCAGTACTTC. It encodes CASSLARGAGYEQYF.

CDR3 in DNA: TGTGCCAGCAGTCTCGGGAACCGCGCCTACGAGCAGTACTTC. It codes for CASSLGNRAYEQYF. The V and J genes are TRBV7-9 and TRBJ2-5; TRBD2 is a possible D gene (5 bases). The J call may be incorrect, as the DNA end agrees better with TRBJ2-7. In germline, CDR1 is SEHNR, CDR2 FQNEAQ (reference sequence). CDR3 length: 14 amino acids.

This clone has just a few counts. In the same sample, other DNA sequences code for this CDR3. This sequence joins TRBV6-1 and TRBJ1-5; a weak D match, TRBD1 (6 bases). Germline V CDR1 and CDR2: MNHNS, SASEGT. CDR3 size: 13 residues. Trimming took 3 bases from V and 5 from J, leaving 8 bases between them. CDR3 loop: CASSEDSHQPQHF. The CDR3 region has the DNA TGTGCCAGCAGTGAGGACAGTCATCAGCCCCAGCATTTT.

The chain employs TRBV11-2 and TRBJ2-1; 14 nucleotides line up with TRBD2. The germline V gene encodes CDR1 SGHAT and CDR2 FQNNGV. With V trimmed by 5 bases and J by 0 bases, 6 bases remained unmatched. The CDR3 is 18 residues long. In DNA form, the CDR3 reads TGTGCCAGCAGCCAGGGACTAGCGGGGGCTAGCTCCTACAATGAGCAGTTCTTC. This gives the protein CASSQGLAGASSYNEQFF.